This T cell receptor (beta chain) comes out of a study of T cells expressing NK-cell markers. Findings of the study overall: The CD3+CD56-NKG2C+ fraction of a few donors was also led by these clonotypes. Dominant NKG2C+ clonotypes accounted for about 1.0-8% of CD8+ T cells in about 6 donors.

CDR1 and CDR2 from the germline V gene are SGHRS and YFSETQ. This CDR3 has 17 residues. TCRdb processed the 5' RACE reads again and assigns one entry to each CDR3 protein, with no DNA. Found here are fewer than 550,000 distinct CDR3 sequences; the top ten clones hold roughly 1.4%. Worth noting for this clonotype: Its antigen is not known.

What was sequenced was blood T cells: a sorted CD56 or NKG2C T cell subset, CD4+ or CD8+ T cells, or bulk PBMC T cells (not recorded which). The V and J genes are TRBV5-1 and TRBJ2-3; checking the TCRdb D call of TRBD2 is not possible without DNA. This TCR derives from a woman in her fifties or sixties in good health. The CDR3 protein is CASSLGRTSGGGDTQYF.